Described below is a single T cell receptor (beta chain) sequence and its context. This sample was taken from a study of control samples from healthy donors and cancer patients. This CDR3 has 12 residues. Germline V lookup: CDR1 GTSNPN, CDR2 SVGIG (reference sequence). Trimming removed 5 bases at V and 3 bases at J, with 7 bases between. Repertoires were generated with immunoSEQ multiplex PCR, while TCRdb's copy carries only in-frame clones and drops some. This table has approximately 70,000 clones, more than 85% appearing once. Sequenced material: blood. This receptor was obtained from a woman between 50 and 59 years old in good health. The rearrangement uses TRBV30 and TRBJ1-4; weak D call: TRBD1 (5 bases). CDR3 protein: CAWGGANEKLFF. CDR3 coding DNA: TGTGCCTGGGGGGGGGCTAATGAAAAACTGTTTTTT.